The clone carrying this TCR beta chain has only one observation. These data belong to a study of blood T cell repertoires in COVID-19. The germline V gene encodes CDR1 MGHRA and CDR2 YSYEKL. CDR3 length: 11 residues. The V gene lost 4 bases and the J gene lost 4 bases, with 4 bases spanning the gap. The study assigned cohorts using participant-reported clinical history. Clones were sequenced by immunoSEQ multiplex PCR, and TCRdb holds only the in-frame ones, with some missing. The sample has 310,000 or so clones; nearly 90% are singletons. This TCR was sampled from a woman aged 18-30 years with acute COVID-19. The chain links TRBV4-1 to TRBJ1-2, with no clear D. The sequencing sample was made of PBMCs or T cells enriched from blood (not recorded which). CDR3 residues: CASSLGYGYTF. In nucleotides, the CDR3 is TGCGCCAGCAGCCTCGGCTATGGCTACACCTTC.